Included here is one T cell receptor beta chain sequence, with context. Its antigen is currently unknown. The junction departs from germline at one end; a sequencing error may be responsible. This CDR3 has 16 amino acids. CDR1 and CDR2 (germline): MNHGY, SAAAGT. The archived tumor blocks came from patients without neoadjuvant therapy before resection. This specimen belongs to a study of CXCR4 blockade with PD-1 therapy in pancreatic cancer. Findings and limits, study-wide: More frequent amino acid clones had more nucleotide rearrangements, suggesting convergent selection. Without paired alpha-beta data, shared specificity of dominant clones is unconfirmed. Survival did not correlate with tumor clonality, which averaged around 0.13 versus 0.046.

The repertoire was sequenced with immunoSEQ multiplex PCR; TCRdb's copy has only in-frame clones and lacks some. The data hold about 5,200 clones, with around 50% observed a single time. The rearrangement links TRBV6-8 to TRBJ1-3; 7 nucleotides line up with TRBD1. Material: tumor tissue. The receptor comes from a human donor with pancreatic ductal adenocarcinoma. CDR3 bases: TGTGCCATCAGTTCGACGCAAGACAGGGTTGGAAACACCATATATTTT. Translation: CAISSTQDRVGNTIYF.